Sequencing of this T cell receptor (beta chain) was carried out in a study of post-analysis software for immune sequencing data. The wider study: Relapsing-remitting, secondary progressive and progressive-relapsing multiple sclerosis were all included among the disease courses. The study, taken as a whole, reports: TRBV5-6, TRBV5-1 and TRBV20-1 were among four or five TRBV segments more frequent in patients than controls.

This clonotype has a handful of counts. Its specificity is unknown. Every TCR beta cDNA library bore unique molecular identifiers. TCRdb independently ran MiXCR on the PCR reads; one entry per CDR3 protein. The sample comprises about 260,000 distinct CDR3 sequences, 30% to 45% of which are singletons, and under 5% rests with the top ten. The CDR3 totals 13 residues. The V segment lost 6 bases and the J segment 6 bases; nucleotides outside the gene matches: 6. Looked up from germline, CDR1 is ENHRY and CDR2 is SYGVKD. Input material: blood. The rearrangement uses TRBV10-3 and TRBJ1-1; TRBD1 agrees at 8 bases. The sequence was obtained from a girl aged 5-17 years with multiple sclerosis. CDR3 in amino acids: CAISLGQGAEAFF. CDR3 DNA sequence: TGTGCCATCAGCCTCGGACAGGGTGCTGAAGCTTTCTTT.